This TCR beta chain emerged from a study of identifying expanded T cells in peripheral blood. This CDR3 region has 13 residues. Trimming cost V 5 bases and J 2 bases; bases outside gene matches: 0. Germline V gene lookup returns CDR1 MNHNY and CDR2 SVGAGI (reference sequence). As for this clone: Its antigen is still unknown.

Some clones are missing from TCRdb's copy, which holds only in-frame ones; the method was immunoSEQ multiplex PCR. The sample yields tens of thousands of clones, approximately 91% seen once. Collection occurred without any documented infections or immune events in donors. Findings of the study overall: Technical replicates showed 0.9 to 1.5 changed clones; roughly two weeks roughly 15; four weeks 19. Two-week clone count variance significantly increased as total template count grew.

This sequence joins TRBV6-6 and TRBJ1-3; 7 nucleotides match TRBD1. The specimen sequenced was blood. This TCR was sampled from a person between 18 and 70 years old in good health. DNA for the CDR3: TGTGCCAGCAGTCAGGGGGCTGGAAACACCATATATTTT. Protein: CASSQGAGNTIYF.